This T cell receptor beta chain came from a study of T cells in Graves' hyperthyroidism and ophthalmopathy. RNA transcripts were the template for amplifying TCR beta CDR3 regions. A first-round RT-PCR of the TCR CDR3 used the HTBI primer set. MiXCR was run by TCRdb on the multiplex PCR reads, yielding one entry per CDR3 protein. The sample includes 530,000 or so distinct CDR3 sequences, 40% to 55% of them seen just once. This clonotype was detected many times. This CDR3 comprises 14 residues. V was cut by 3 bases and J by 7 bases, with 13 bases left in between. CDR1 and CDR2 (germline): DFQATT, SNEGSKA (reference sequence).

The TCR sequence derives from a woman aged 18 to 35 with Graves' hyperthyroidism. V is TRBV20-1 and J is TRBJ1-6; no definite D call. Sequencing used peripheral blood or thyroid tissue (not recorded which). CDR3 amino acids: CSARETLMNSPLHF. The CDR3 nucleotides are TGCAGTGCTAGGGAAACCCTCATGAATTCACCCCTCCACTTT.